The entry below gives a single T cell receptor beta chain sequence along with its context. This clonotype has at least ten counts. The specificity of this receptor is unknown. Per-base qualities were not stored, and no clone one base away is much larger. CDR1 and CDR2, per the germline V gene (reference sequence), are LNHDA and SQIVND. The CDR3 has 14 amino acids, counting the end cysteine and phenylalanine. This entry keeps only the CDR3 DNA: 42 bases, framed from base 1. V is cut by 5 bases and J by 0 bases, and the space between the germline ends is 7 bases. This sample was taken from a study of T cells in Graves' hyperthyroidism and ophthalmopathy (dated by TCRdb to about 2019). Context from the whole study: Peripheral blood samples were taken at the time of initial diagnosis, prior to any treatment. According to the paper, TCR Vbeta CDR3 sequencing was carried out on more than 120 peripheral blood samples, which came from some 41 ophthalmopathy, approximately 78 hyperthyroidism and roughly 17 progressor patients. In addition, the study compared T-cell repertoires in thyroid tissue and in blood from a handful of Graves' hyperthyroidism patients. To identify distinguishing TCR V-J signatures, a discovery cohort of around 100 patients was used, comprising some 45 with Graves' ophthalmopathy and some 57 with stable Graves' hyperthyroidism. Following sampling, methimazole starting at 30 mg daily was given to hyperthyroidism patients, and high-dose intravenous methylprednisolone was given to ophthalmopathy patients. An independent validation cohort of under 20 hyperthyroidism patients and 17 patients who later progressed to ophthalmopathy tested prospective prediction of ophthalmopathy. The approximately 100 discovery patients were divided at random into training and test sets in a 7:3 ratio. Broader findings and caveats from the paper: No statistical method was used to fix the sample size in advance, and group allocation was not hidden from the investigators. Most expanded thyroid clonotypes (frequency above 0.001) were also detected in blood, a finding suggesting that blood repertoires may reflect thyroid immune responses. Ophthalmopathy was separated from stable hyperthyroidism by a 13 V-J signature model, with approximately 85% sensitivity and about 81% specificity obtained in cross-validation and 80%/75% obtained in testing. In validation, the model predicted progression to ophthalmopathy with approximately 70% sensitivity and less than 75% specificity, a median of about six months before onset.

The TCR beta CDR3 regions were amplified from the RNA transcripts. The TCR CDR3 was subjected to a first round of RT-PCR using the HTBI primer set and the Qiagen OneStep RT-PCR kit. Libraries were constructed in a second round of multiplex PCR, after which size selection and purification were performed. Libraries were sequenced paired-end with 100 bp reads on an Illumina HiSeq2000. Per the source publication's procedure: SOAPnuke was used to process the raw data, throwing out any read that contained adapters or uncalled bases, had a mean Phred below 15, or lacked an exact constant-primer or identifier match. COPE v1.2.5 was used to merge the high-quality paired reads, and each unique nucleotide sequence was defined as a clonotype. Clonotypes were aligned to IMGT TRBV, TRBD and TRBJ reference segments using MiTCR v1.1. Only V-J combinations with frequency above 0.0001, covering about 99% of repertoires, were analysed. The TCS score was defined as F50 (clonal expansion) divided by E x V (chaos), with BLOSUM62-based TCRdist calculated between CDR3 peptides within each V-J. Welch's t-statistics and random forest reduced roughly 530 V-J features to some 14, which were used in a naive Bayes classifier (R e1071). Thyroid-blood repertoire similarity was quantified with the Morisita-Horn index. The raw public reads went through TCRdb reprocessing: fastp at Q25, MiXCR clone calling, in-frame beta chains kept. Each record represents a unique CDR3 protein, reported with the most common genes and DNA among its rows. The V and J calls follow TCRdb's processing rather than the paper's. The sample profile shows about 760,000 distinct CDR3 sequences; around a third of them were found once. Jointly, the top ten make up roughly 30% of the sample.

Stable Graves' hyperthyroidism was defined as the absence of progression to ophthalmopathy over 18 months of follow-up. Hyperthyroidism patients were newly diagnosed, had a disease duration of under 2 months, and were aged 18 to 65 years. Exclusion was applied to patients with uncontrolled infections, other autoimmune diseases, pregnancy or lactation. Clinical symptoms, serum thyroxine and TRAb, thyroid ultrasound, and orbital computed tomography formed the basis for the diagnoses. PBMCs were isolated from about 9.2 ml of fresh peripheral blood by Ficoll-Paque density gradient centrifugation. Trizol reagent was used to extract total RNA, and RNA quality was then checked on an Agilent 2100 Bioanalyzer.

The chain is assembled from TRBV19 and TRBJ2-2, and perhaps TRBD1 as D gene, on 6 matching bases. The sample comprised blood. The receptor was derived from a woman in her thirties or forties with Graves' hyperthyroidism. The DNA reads TGTGCCAGTAGTCAGGGGCCGAACACCGGGGAGCTGTTTTTT. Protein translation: CASSQGPNTGELFF.